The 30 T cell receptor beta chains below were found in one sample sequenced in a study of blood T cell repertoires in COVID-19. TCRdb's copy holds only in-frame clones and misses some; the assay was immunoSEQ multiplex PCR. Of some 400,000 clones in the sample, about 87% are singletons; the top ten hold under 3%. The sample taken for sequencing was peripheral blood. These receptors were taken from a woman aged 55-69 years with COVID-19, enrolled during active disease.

As DNA, the CDR3 is TGTGCCAGCAGCTTACGTAGCGGGGCCGGGAACACTGAAGCTTTCTTT. Its translation is CASSLRSGAGNTEAFF. The chain carries TRBV5-4 and TRBJ1-1; D perhaps matches TRBD1 (5 bases). Between the trimmed V and J ends, which lost 2 bases and 1 base, there was a span of 15 bases. The CDR3 has 16 amino acids. CDR1 SGHNT and CDR2 YYREEE come from the germline V gene (reference sequence). The variable domain in full, with the rest retrieved from reference TRBV5-4 and TRBJ1-1, is ETGVTQSPTHLIKTRGQQVTLRCSSQSGHNTVSWYQQALGQGPQFIFQYYREEENGRGNFPPRFSGLQFPNYSSELNVNALELDDSALYLCASSLRSGAGNTEAFFGQGTRLTVV.

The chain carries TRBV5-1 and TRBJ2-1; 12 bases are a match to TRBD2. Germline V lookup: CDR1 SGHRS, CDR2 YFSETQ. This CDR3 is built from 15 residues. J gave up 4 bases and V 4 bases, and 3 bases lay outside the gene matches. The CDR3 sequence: CASSASGGGYNEQFF. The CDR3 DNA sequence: TGCGCCAGCAGCGCTAGCGGGGGGGGGTACAATGAGCAGTTCTTC. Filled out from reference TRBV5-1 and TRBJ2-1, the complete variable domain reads KAGVTQTPRYLIKTRGQQVTLSCSPISGHRSVSWYQQTPGQGLQFLFEYFSETQRNKGNFPGRFSGRQFSNSRSEMNVSTLELGDSALYLCASSASGGGYNEQFFGPGTRLTVL.

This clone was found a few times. The CDR3 region has the DNA TGTGCCAGCAGCCAAGCGCAGGGGGTCTACGAGCAGTACTTC. It is translated as CASSQAQGVYEQYF. The rearrangement joins TRBV4-2 to TRBJ2-7; 7 bases map to TRBD1. The CDR3 length is 14 residues. V lost 1 base to trimming and J lost 3 bases; unmatched junction nucleotides: 3. Looked up from germline, CDR1 is LGHNA and CDR2 is YNFKEQ.

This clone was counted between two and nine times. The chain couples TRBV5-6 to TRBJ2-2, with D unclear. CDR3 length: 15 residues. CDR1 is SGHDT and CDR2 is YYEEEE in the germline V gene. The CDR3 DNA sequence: TGTGCTACGGCAGTTAGGCGGACGAACACCGGGGAGCTGTTTTTT. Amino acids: CATAVRRTNTGELFF.

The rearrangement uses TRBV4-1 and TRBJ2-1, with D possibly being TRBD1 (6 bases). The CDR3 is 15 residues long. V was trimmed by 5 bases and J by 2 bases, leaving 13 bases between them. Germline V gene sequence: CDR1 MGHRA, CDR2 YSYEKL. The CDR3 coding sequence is TGCGCCAGCAGCACTCCGGGACAAACCTACAATGAGCAGTTCTTC. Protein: CASSTPGQTYNEQFF.

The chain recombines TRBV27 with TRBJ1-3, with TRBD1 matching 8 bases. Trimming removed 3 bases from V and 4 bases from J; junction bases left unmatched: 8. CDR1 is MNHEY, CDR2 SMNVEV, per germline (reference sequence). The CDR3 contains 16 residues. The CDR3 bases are TGTGCCAGCAGTTTCCTACCTTGGACAGGGGGAAACACCATATATTTT. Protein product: CASSFLPWTGGNTIYF.

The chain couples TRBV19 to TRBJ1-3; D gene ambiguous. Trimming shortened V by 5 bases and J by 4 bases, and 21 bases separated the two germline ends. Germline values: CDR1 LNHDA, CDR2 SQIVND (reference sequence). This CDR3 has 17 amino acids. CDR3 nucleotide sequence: TGTGCCAGTAGTCCCGGCGGAGGCTCACCGTCAGGAAACACCATATATTTT. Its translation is CASSPGGGSPSGNTIYF.

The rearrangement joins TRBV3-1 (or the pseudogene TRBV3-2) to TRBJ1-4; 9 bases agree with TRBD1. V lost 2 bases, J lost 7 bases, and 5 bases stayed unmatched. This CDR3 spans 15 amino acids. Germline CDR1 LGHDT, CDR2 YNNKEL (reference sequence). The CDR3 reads CASSQNRGRFEKLFF. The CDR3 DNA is TGTGCCAGCAGCCAAAACAGGGGGCGCTTTGAAAAACTGTTTTTT.

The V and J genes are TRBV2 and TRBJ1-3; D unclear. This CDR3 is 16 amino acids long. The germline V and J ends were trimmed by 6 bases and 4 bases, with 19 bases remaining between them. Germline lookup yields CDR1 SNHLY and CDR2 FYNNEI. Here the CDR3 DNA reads TGTGCCAGCAGCGTCCGATTGACGGACTCCGGAAACACCATATATTTT. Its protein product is CASSVRLTDSGNTIYF.

This chain's CDR3 is CASITWGGDTGELFF. The CDR3 DNA follows: TGTGCCAGCATCACCTGGGGGGGTGACACCGGGGAGCTGTTTTTT. The chain combines TRBV28 with TRBJ2-2; 7 bases are a match to TRBD2. J gave up 3 bases and V 7 bases, and 8 bases lay outside the gene matches. The CDR3 sequence is 15 residues long. Germline V gives CDR1 MDHEN, CDR2 SYDVKM.

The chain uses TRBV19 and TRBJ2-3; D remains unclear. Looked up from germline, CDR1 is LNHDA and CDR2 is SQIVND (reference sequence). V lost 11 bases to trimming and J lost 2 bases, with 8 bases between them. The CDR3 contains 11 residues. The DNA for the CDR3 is TGTGCCGTACAGCACACAGATACGCAGTATTTT. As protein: CAVQHTDTQYF. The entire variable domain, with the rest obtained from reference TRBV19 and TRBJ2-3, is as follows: DGGITQSPKYLFRKEGQNVTLSCEQNLNHDAMYWYRQDPGQGLRLIYYSQIVNDFQKGDIAEGYSVSREKKESFPLTVTSAQKNPTAFYLCAVQHTDTQYFGPGTRLTVL.

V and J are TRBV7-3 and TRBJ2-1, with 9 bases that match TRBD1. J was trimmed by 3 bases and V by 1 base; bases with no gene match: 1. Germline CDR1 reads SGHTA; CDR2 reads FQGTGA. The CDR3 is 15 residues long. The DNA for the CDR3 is TGTGCCAGCAGCTTAAAGACAGGGGGCTACAATGAGCAGTTCTTC. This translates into CASSLKTGGYNEQFF.

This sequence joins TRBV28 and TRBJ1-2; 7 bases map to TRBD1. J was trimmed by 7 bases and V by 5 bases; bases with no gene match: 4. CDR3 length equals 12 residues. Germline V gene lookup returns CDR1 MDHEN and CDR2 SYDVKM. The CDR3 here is CASSPTGPGYTF. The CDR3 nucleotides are TGTGCCAGCAGTCCGACAGGGCCTGGCTACACCTTC.

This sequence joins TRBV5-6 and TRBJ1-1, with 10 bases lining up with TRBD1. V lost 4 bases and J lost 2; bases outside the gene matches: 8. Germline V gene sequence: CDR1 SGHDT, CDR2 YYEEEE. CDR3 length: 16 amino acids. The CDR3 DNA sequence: TGTGCCAGCAGCAATAGGGACAGGGGAAAAAACACTGAAGCTTTCTTT. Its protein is CASSNRDRGKNTEAFF.

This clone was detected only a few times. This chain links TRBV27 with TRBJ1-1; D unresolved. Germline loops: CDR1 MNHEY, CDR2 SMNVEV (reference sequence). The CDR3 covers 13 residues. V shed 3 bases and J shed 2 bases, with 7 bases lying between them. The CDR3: CASSFRVNTEAFF. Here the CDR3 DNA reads TGTGCCAGCAGTTTCCGAGTAAACACTGAAGCTTTCTTT.

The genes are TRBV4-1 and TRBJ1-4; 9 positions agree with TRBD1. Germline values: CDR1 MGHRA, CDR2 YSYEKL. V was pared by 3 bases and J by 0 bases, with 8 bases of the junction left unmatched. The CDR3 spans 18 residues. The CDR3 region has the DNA TGCGCCAGCAGCCACTTAGGACAGGGGCAATCAACTAATGAAAAACTGTTTTTT. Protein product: CASSHLGQGQSTNEKLFF.

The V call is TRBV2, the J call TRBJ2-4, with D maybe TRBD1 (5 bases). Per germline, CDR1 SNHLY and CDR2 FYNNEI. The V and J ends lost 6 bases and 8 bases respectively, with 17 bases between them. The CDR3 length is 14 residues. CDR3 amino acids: CASRPRRKGDIQYF. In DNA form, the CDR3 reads TGTGCCAGCAGGCCTAGGAGAAAAGGGGACATTCAGTACTTC. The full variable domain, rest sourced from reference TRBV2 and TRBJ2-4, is EPEVTQTPSHQVTQMGQEVILRCVPISNHLYFYWYRQILGQKVEFLVSFYNNEISEKSEIFDDQFSVERPDGSNFTLKIRSTKLEDSAMYFCASRPRRKGDIQYFGAGTRLSVL.

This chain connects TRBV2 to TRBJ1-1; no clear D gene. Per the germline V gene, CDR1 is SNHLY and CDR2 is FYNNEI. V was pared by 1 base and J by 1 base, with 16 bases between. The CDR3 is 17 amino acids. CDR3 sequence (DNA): TGTGCCAGCAGTGAAGGGGTCGGGGTAATGCCGAACACTGAAGCTTTCTTT. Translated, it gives CASSEGVGVMPNTEAFF.

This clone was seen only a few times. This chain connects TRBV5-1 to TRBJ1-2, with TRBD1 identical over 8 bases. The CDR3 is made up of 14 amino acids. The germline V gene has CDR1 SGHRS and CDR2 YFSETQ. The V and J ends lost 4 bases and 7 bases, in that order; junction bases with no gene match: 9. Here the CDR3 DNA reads TGCGCCAGCAGCCCAGCCGGACAGGGAGGTGGCTACACCTTC. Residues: CASSPAGQGGGYTF. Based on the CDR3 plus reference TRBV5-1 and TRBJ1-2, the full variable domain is KAGVTQTPRYLIKTRGQQVTLSCSPISGHRSVSWYQQTPGQGLQFLFEYFSETQRNKGNFPGRFSGRQFSNSRSEMNVSTLELGDSALYLCASSPAGQGGGYTFGSGTRLTVV.

The CDR3 is CASSPYEGSGQPQHF. CDR3 in DNA: TGTGCCAGCAGCCCGTACGAGGGTTCCGGCCAGCCCCAGCATTTT. This rearrangement joins TRBV6-5 to TRBJ1-5, with no clear D. V was cut by 6 bases and J by 7 bases, with 19 bases left in between. The CDR3 contains 15 residues. Per germline, CDR1 MNHEY and CDR2 SVGAGI.

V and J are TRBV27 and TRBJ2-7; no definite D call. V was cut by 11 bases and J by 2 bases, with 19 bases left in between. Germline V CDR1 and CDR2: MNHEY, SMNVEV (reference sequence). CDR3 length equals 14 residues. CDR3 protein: CASGRQPPPYEQYF. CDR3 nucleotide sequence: TGTGCCTCAGGCCGACAACCTCCCCCCTACGAGCAGTACTTC.

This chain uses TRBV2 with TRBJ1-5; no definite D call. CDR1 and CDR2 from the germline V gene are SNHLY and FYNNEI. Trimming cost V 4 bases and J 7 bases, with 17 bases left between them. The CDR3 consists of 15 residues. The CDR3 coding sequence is TGTGCCAGCAGTGGAGTGCGTTTTCGCGGGCAGCCCCAGCATTTT. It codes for CASSGVRFRGQPQHF.

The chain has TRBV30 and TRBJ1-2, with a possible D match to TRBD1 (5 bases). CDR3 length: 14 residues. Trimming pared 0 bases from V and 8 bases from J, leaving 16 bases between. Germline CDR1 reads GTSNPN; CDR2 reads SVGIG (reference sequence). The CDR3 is CAWSVQVRNLGYTF. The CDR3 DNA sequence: TGTGCCTGGAGTGTACAGGTCCGGAACTTAGGCTACACCTTC.

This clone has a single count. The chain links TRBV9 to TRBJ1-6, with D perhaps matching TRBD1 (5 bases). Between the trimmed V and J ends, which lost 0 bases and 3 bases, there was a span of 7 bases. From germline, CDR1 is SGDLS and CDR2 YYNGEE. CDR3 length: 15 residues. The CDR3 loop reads CASSVEQDYNSPLHF. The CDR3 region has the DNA TGTGCCAGCAGCGTAGAACAGGACTATAATTCACCCCTCCACTTT.

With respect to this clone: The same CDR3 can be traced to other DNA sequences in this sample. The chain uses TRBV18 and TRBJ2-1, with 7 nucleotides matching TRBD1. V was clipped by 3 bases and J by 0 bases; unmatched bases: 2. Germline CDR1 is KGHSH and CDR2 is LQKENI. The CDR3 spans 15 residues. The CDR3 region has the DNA TGTGCCAGCTCACCGGACAGGAGCTCCTACAATGAGCAGTTCTTC. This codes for CASSPDRSSYNEQFF.

The CDR3 sequence is CAPSPAVPGRAYGYTF. The CDR3 nucleotides read TGTGCCCCCTCCCCAGCAGTCCCTGGCAGGGCCTATGGCTACACCTTC. The chain employs TRBV25-1 and TRBJ1-2; the D gene is possibly TRBD1 (5 bases). CDR1 and CDR2 (germline): MGHDK, SYGVNS. The CDR3 consists of 16 residues. V lost 11 bases to trimming and J lost 4 bases, with 26 bases between them.

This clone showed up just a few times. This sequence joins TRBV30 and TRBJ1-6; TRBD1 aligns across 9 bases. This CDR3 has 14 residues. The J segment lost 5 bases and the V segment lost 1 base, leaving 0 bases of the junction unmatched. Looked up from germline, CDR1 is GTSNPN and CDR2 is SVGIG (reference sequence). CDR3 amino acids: CAWSGQGDNSPLHF. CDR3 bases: TGTGCCTGGAGTGGACAGGGGGATAATTCACCCCTCCACTTT. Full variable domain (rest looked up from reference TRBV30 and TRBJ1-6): SQTIHQWPATLVQPVGSPLSLECTVEGTSNPNLYWYRQAAGRGLQLLFYSVGIGQISSEVPQNLSASRPQDRQFILSSKKLLLSDSGFYLCAWSGQGDNSPLHFGNGTRLTVT.

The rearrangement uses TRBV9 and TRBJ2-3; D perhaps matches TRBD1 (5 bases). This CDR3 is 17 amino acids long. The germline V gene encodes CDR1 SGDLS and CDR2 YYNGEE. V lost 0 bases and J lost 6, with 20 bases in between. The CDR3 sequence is CASSVATTAAAGDTQYF. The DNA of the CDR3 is TGTGCCAGCAGCGTAGCTACAACGGCGGCGGCAGGGGATACGCAGTATTTT.

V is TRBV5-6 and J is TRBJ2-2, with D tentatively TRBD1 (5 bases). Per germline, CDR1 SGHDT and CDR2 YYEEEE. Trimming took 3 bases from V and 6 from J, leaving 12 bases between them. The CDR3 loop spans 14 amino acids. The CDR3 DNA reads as TGTGCCAGCAGCTCCCAGGGAACCCCCGGGGAGCTGTTTTTT. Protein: CASSSQGTPGELFF.

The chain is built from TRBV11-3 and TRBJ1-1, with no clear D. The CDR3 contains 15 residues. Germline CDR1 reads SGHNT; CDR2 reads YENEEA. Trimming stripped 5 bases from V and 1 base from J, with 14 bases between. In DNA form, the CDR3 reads TGTGCCAGCAGCATGTCGGGAGGGTCGAACACTGAAGCTTTCTTT. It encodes CASSMSGGSNTEAFF.